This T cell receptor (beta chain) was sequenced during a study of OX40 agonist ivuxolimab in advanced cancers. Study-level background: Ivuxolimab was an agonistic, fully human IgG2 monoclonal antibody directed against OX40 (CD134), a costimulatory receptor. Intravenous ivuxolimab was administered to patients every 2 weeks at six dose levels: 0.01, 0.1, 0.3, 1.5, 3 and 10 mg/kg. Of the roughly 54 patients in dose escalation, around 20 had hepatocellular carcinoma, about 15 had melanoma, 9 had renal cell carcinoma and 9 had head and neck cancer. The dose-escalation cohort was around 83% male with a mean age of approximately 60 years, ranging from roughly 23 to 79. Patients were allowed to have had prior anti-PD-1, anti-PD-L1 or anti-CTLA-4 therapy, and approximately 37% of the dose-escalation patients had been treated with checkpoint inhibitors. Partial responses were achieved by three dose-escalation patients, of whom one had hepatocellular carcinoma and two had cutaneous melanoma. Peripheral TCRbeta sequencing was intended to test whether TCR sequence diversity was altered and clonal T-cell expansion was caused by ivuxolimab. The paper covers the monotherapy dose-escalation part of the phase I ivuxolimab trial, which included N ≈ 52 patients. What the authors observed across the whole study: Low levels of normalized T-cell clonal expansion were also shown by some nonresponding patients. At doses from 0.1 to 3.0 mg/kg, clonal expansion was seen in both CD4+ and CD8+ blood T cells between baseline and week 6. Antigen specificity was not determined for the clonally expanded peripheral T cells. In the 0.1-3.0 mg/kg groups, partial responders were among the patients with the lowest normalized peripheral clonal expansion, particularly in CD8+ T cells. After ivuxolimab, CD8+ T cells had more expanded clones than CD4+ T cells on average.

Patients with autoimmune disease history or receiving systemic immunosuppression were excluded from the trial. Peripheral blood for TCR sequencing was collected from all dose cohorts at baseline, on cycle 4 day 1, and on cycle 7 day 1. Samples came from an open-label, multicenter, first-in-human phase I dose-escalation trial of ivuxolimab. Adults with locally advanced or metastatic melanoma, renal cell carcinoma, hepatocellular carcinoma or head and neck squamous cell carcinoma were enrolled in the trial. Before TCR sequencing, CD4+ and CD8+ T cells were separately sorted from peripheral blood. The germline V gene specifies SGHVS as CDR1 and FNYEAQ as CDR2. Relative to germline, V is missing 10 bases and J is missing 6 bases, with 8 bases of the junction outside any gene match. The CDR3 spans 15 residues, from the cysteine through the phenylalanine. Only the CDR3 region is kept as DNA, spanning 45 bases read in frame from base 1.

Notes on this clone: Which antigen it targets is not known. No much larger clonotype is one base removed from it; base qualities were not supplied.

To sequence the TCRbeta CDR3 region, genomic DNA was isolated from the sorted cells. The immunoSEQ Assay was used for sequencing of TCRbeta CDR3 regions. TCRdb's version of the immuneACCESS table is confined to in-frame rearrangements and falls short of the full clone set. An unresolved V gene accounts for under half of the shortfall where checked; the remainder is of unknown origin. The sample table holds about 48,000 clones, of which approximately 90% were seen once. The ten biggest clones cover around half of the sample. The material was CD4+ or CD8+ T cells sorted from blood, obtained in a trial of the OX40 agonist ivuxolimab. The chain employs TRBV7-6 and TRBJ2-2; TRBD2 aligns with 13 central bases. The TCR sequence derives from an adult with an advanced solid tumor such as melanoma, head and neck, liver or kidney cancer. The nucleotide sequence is TGTGCCACGAGTTCCGGGACTAGCGGGGCCGGGGAGCTGTTTTTT. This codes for CATSSGTSGAGELFF.